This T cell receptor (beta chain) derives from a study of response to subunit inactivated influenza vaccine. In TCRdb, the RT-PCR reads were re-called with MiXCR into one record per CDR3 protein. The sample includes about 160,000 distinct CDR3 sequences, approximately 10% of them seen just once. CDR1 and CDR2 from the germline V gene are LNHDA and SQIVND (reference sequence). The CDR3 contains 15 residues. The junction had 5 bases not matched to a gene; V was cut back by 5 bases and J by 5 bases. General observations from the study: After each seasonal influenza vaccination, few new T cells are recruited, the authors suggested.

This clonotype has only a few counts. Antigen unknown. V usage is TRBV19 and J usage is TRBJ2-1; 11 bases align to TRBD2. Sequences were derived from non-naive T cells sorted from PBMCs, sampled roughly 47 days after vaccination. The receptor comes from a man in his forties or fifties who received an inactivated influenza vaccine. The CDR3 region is CASSVLAGDDNEQFF. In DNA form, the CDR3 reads TGTGCCAGTAGTGTACTAGCGGGGGATGACAATGAGCAGTTCTTC. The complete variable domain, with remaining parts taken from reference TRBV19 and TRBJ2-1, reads DGGITQSPKYLFRKEGQNVTLSCEQNLNHDAMYWYRQDPGQGLRLIYYSQIVNDFQKGDIAEGYSVSREKKESFPLTVTSAQKNPTAFYLCASSVLAGDDNEQFFGPGTRLTVL.